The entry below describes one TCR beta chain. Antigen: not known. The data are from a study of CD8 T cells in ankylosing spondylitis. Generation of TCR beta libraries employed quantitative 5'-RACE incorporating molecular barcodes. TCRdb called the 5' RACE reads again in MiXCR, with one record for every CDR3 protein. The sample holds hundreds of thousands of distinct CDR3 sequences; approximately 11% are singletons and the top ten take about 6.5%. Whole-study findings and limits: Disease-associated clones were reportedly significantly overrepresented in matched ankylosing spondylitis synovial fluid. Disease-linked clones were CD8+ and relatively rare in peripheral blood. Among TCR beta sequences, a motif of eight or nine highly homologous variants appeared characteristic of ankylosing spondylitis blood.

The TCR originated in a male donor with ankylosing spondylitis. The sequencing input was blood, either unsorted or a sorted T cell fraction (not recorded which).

DNA of the CDR3: TGTGCCATCAGCGACACCGGGACAGGTGGTGCCGGGGGTTACGAGCAGTACTTC. Translated, it gives CAISDTGTGGAGGYEQYF. The chain links TRBV10-3 to TRBJ2-7; the match to TRBD1 covers 8 bases. This CDR3 region has 18 residues. Trimming cost V 6 bases and J 4 bases; bases outside gene matches: 20. Germline V gives CDR1 ENHRY, CDR2 SYGVKD.